The clone carrying this TCR beta chain occurred once. The entry originates in a study of T cell changes during pregnancy in multiple sclerosis. There are 14 residues in the CDR3. The V gene lost 5 bases and the J gene lost 4 bases, with 12 bases spanning the gap. CDR1 and CDR2 (germline): SGHTA, FQGNSA. Libraries were prepared by immunoSEQ multiplex PCR; TCRdb keeps only in-frame clonotypes and omits some of them. The sample carries around 49,000 clones, 90% recorded once. V usage is TRBV7-2 and J usage is TRBJ1-5; D gene uncertain. The source of this sequence is a female donor in good health, enrolled as a control in a pregnancy study. Sequencing was performed on peripheral blood, taken after pregnancy. The CDR3 bases are TGTGCCAGCAGCCTCCAACCGGTAAATCAGCCCCAGCATTTT. It yields the protein CASSLQPVNQPQHF.